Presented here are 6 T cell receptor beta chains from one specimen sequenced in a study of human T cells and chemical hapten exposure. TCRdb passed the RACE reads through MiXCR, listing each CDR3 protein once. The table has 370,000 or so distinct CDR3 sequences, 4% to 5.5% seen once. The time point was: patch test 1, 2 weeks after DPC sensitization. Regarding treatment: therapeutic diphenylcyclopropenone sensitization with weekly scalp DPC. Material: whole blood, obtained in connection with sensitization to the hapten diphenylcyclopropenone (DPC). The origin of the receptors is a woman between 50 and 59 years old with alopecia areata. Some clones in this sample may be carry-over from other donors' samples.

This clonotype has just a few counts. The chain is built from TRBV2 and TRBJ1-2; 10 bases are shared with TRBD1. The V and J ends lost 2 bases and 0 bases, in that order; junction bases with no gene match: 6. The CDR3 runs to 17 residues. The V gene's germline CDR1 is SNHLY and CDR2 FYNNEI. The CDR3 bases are TGTGCCAGCAGTGAACAGGGACAGGGGAACTCTAACTATGGCTACACCTTC. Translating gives CASSEQGQGNSNYGYTF.

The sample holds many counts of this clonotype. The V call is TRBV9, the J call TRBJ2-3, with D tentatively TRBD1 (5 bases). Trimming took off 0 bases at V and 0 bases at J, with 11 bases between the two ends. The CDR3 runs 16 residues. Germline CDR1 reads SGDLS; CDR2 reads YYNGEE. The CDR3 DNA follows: TGTGCCAGCAGCGTAGACGCAGGGCTCAGCACAGATACGCAGTATTTT. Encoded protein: CASSVDAGLSTDTQYF.

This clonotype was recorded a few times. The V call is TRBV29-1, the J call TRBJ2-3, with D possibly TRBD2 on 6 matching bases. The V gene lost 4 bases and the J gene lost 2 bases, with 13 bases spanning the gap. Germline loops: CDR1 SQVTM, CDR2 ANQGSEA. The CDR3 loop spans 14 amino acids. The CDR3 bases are TGCAGCGTTGCGGGGGACTCCTACACAGATACGCAGTATTTT. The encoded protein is CSVAGDSYTDTQYF.

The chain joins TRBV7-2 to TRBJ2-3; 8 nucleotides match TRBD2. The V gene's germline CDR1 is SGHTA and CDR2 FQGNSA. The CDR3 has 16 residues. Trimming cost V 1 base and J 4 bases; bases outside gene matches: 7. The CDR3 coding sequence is TGTGCCAGCAGCTTAGAAAGACTAGCGCTGGCAGATACGCAGTATTTT. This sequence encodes CASSLERLALADTQYF. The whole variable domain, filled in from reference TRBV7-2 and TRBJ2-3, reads GAGVSQSPSNKVTEKGKDVELRCDPISGHTALYWYRQSLGQGLEFLIYFQGNSAPDKSGLPSDRFSAERTGGSVSTLTIQRTQQEDSAVYLCASSLERLALADTQYFGPGTRLTVL.

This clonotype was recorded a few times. CDR3 amino acids: CATSAAGGITGANVLTF. CDR3 DNA: TGTGCCACCAGTGCGGCAGGGGGCATTACTGGGGCCAACGTCCTGACTTTC. This sequence joins TRBV24-1 and TRBJ2-6; TRBD1 matches at 8 bases. This CDR3 is 17 amino acids long. V lost 5 bases to trimming and J lost 2 bases; unmatched junction nucleotides: 7. The germline V gene has CDR1 KGHDR and CDR2 SFDVKD.

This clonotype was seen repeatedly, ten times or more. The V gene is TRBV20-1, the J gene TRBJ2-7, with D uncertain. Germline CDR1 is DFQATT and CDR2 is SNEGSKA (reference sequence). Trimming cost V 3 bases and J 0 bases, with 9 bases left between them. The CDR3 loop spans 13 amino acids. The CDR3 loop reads CSASAVLSYEQYF. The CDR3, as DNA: TGCAGTGCTAGTGCTGTCCTCTCCTACGAGCAGTACTTC.